Here is one T cell receptor (beta chain) with its context. V dropped 4 bases and J dropped 3 bases, with 14 bases sitting between them. CDR3 length equals 15 residues. Germline V gene lookup returns CDR1 SGHTS and CDR2 YDEGEE. Everyone who took part was 18 to 89 years old, and they came from over 20 US areas. Participant-given clinical history determined each cohort assignment. Data came from immunoSEQ multiplex PCR; TCRdb stores just in-frame clones and leaves some out. The sample includes 170,000 or so clones, roughly 88% of them seen just once. This specimen belongs to a study of blood T cell repertoires in COVID-19. Background on the study: Samples taken during acute and convalescent COVID-19 were collected in the United States, Italy and Spain. In each case, the material was cDNA or gDNA derived from T cells, B-cell-depleted T cells, or PBMCs.

The rearrangement links TRBV5-8 to TRBJ1-5; D is possibly TRBD1 (5 bases). The sequence was obtained from a woman younger than 35 who had recovered from COVID-19. What was sequenced was PBMCs or T cells enriched from blood (not recorded which). The CDR3 region has the DNA TGTGCCAGCAGCCCAGACGGACACATCAATCAGCCCCAGCATTTT. Its translation: CASSPDGHINQPQHF.